This T cell receptor (beta chain) was observed in a study of neoadjuvant nivolumab and ipilimumab in lung cancer. This clone was counted once. The target antigen is unknown. Trimming took 5 bases from V and 0 from J, leaving 8 bases between them. Germline CDR1 is SGHTA and CDR2 is FQGNSA. The CDR3 loop spans 15 amino acids. General study results and limits: TCR richness and clonality were higher in tumors than adjacent uninvolved lung. Only two of four nivolumab-treated tumors gained richness and clonality by surgery. Blood richness before therapy tracked richness in tumors resected after neoadjuvant therapy. TCR sequencing covered a small number of samples.

TCRdb keeps only in-frame clones here, not all; method: immunoSEQ multiplex PCR. The sample lists tens of thousands of clones, more than 65% occurring once. The material sequenced was peripheral blood, taken before neoadjuvant nivolumab, alone or with ipilimumab. The TCR originated in an adult with non-small cell lung cancer. The chain employs TRBV7-2 and TRBJ2-6; D uncertain. The CDR3 DNA reads TGTGCCAGCAGCCTGACCCACTCTGGGGCCAACGTCCTGACTTTC. Its protein product is CASSLTHSGANVLTF.